This TCR beta chain was captured in a study of OX40 agonist ivuxolimab in advanced cancers. Germline CDR1 and CDR2: LNHDA and SQIVND (reference sequence). This CDR3 contains 16 residues. The J segment lost 2 bases and the V segment lost 9 bases, leaving 7 bases of the junction unmatched. Data came from immunoSEQ multiplex PCR; TCRdb stores just in-frame clones and leaves some out. The repertoire holds tens of thousands of clones, with approximately 84% as singletons. This specimen was CD4+ or CD8+ T cells sorted from blood, taken in a trial of the OX40 agonist ivuxolimab. The TCR originated in an adult with an advanced solid tumor such as melanoma, head and neck, liver or kidney cancer. The chain links TRBV19 to TRBJ2-3, with 14 bases that match TRBD2. CDR3 loop: CASSGTSGRDTDTQYF. The CDR3 bases are TGTGCCAGCAGTGGGACTAGCGGGAGAGACACAGATACGCAGTATTTT.